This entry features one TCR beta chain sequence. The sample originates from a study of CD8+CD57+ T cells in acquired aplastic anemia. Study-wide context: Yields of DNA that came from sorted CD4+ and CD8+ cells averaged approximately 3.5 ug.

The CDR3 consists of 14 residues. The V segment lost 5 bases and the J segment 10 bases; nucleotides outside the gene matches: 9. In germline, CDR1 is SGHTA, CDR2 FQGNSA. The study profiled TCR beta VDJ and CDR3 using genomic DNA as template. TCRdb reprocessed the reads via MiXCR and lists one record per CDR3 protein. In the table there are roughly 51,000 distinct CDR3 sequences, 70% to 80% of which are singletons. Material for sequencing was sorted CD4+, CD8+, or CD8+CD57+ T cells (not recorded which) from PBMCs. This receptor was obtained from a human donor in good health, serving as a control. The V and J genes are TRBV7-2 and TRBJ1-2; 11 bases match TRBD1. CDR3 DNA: TGTGCCAGCAGCCCCAAGGACAGGGGGCTCCTCTACACCTTC. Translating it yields CASSPKDRGLLYTF.